The clone carrying this T cell receptor (beta chain) was observed once. The Seattle patients joined while their infection was active and were tracked longitudinally afterward. This sample was taken from a study of blood T cell repertoires in COVID-19. Study in general: Acute and convalescent COVID-19 samples came from the United States, Italy and Spain.

The authors' processing: By means of reference gene primer amplification, nucleated cell counts were estimated. TCRdb's copy holds only in-frame clones and misses some; the assay was immunoSEQ multiplex PCR. V and J calls plus clone size are reproduced from that table; the DNA served to infer D and trimming. The sample contains 70,000 or so clones, 65% to 85% of which appear only once. V was pared by 3 bases and J by 6 bases, with 7 bases of the junction left unmatched. Looked up from germline, CDR1 is SGDLS and CDR2 is YYNGEE. CDR3 length: 16 residues. V and J are TRBV9 and TRBJ2-1, with 12 bases lining up with TRBD2. The source is a man aged 60 to 69 with COVID-19, enrolled during active disease. The sequenced sample was peripheral blood. This CDR3 is CASSAPLAGGPNEQFF. DNA of the CDR3: TGTGCCAGCAGCGCCCCACTAGCGGGAGGCCCCAATGAGCAGTTCTTC. Based on the CDR3 plus reference TRBV9 and TRBJ2-1, the full variable domain is DSGVTQTPKHLITATGQRVTLRCSPRSGDLSVYWYQQSLDQGLQFLIQYYNGEERAKGNILERFSAQQFPDLHSELNLSSLELGDSALYFCASSAPLAGGPNEQFFGPGTRLTVL.